This TCR beta chain came from a study of blood T cell repertoires in COVID-19. Overall study: Samples representing acute and convalescent COVID-19 were sourced from the United States, Italy and Spain. T cells, B-cell-depleted T cells, or PBMCs supplied cDNA or gDNA.

In the original processing: Nucleated cell number was recorded as an estimate derived from reference gene primer amplification. TCRdb keeps only in-frame clones here, not all; method: immunoSEQ multiplex PCR. The V and J calls and clone size come from that table; D and trimming were worked out from the DNA. The sample includes fewer than 700,000 clones, 85% to 90% of them seen just once. Seattle patient enrollment occurred during active infection, with longitudinal follow-up thereafter. This CDR3 has 16 residues. CDR1 and CDR2 (germline): SGHRS, YFSETQ. V dropped 0 bases and J dropped 3; count of bases not matched to a gene: 4.

The sample comprised peripheral blood. The TCR originated in a woman between 45 and 60 years old with COVID-19, enrolled during active disease. J is TRBJ2-3 and V is TRBV5-1, with TRBD2 identical over 10 bases. DNA of the CDR3: TGCGCCAGCAGCTTGGTGGCTAGCGGGGGAACAGATACGCAGTATTTT. Its translation: CASSLVASGGTDTQYF.